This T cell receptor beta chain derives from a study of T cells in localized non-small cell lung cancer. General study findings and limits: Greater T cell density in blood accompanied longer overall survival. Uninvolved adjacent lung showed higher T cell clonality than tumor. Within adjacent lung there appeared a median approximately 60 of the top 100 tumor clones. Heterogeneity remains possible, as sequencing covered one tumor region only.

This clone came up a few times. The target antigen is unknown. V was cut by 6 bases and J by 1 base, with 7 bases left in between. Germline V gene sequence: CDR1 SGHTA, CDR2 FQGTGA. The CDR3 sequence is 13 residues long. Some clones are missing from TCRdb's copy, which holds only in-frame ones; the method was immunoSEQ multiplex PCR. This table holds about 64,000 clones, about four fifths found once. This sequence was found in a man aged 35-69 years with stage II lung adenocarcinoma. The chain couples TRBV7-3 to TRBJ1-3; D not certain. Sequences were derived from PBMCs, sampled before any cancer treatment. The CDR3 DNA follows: TGTGCCAGCAGGGAAACATCTGGAAACACCATATATTTT. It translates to CASRETSGNTIYF.